This passage covers 19 T cell receptor beta chains from one sample sequenced in a study of blood T cell repertoires in COVID-19. The data were produced by immunoSEQ multiplex PCR, yet TCRdb's version contains in-frame clones alone and is incomplete. The repertoire holds 130,000 to 150,000 clones, with around four fifths as singletons. Specimen: peripheral blood. The receptors here all came from a woman aged 35 to 49 with active or convalescent COVID-19.

The chain carries TRBV10-3 and TRBJ1-5, with 7 nucleotides matching TRBD1. The V gene's germline CDR1 is ENHRY and CDR2 SYGVKD. Trimming cost V 4 bases and J 3 bases; bases outside gene matches: 3. The CDR3 contains 14 residues. The chain's CDR3 is CAISGDSPNQPQHF. CDR3 DNA: TGTGCCATCAGTGGGGACAGCCCCAATCAGCCCCAGCATTTT.

J is TRBJ1-6 and V is TRBV27; D perhaps matches TRBD1 (6 bases). Germline assignment: CDR1 MNHEY and CDR2 SMNVEV (reference sequence). This CDR3 is built from 17 residues. Trimming cost V 6 bases and J 10 bases, with 25 bases left between them. CDR3: CASSSTHETGLESPLHF. Here the CDR3 DNA reads TGTGCCAGCAGCTCTACGCATGAAACAGGGTTAGAGTCACCCCTCCACTTT.

This clone has just a few counts. The chain employs TRBV3-1 (or the pseudogene TRBV3-2) and TRBJ1-4; D not certain. The CDR3 contains 14 residues. Trimming left V 3 bases short and J 8 bases short, with 13 bases between. The germline gives CDR1 LGHDT, CDR2 YNNKEL (reference sequence). The CDR3 is CASSHGPGGEKLFF. The CDR3 coding sequence is TGTGCCAGCAGCCACGGGCCAGGCGGGGAAAAACTGTTTTTT.

The V gene is TRBV7-9, the J gene TRBJ1-2, with unresolved D. V shed 5 bases and J shed 8 bases, with 12 bases lying between them. Germline assignment: CDR1 SEHNR and CDR2 FQNEAQ (reference sequence). This CDR3 is 12 amino acids long. The CDR3 DNA is TGTGCCAGCAGCCCACCTGGTCGGGGCTACACCTTC. Protein sequence: CASSPPGRGYTF.

This clone was detected a few times. The chain uses TRBV14 and TRBJ2-7, with D perhaps matching TRBD1 (5 bases). From germline, CDR1 is SGHDN and CDR2 FVKESK. Trimming pared 0 bases from V and 3 bases from J, leaving 15 bases between. The CDR3 consists of 16 residues. Here the CDR3 reads CASSQDIGHADYEQYF. The CDR3, as DNA: TGTGCCAGCAGCCAAGATATCGGACACGCAGACTACGAGCAGTACTTC.

V usage is TRBV4-3 and J usage is TRBJ1-4; D remains ambiguous. The length of the CDR3 is 15 residues. Germline assignment: CDR1 LGHNA and CDR2 YSLEER. Trimming took 4 bases from V and 0 from J, leaving 9 bases between them. DNA for the CDR3: TGCGCCAGCAGCCCCACCGGGGCAACTAATGAAAAACTGTTTTTT. It codes for CASSPTGATNEKLFF.

The rearrangement joins TRBV3-1 (or the pseudogene TRBV3-2) to TRBJ2-5; D gene ambiguous. Germline-derived CDR1 and CDR2 are LGHDT and YNNKEL (reference sequence). Trimming removed 0 bases from V and 4 bases from J, with 3 bases in between. This CDR3 is 12 amino acids long. CDR3 loop: CASSQDGETQYF. CDR3 coding DNA: TGTGCCAGCAGCCAAGACGGAGAGACCCAGTACTTC.

The rearrangement joins TRBV19 to TRBJ1-3; possibly TRBD1 for D (5 bases). The CDR3 is 16 residues long. The V gene lost 5 bases and the J gene lost 6 bases, with 20 bases spanning the gap. The germline V gene encodes CDR1 LNHDA and CDR2 SQIVND (reference sequence). Written as DNA, the CDR3 is TGTGCCAGTAGTGTTTCCGGGACTAAGAAGGTAAACACCATATATTTT. Amino acids: CASSVSGTKKVNTIYF.

This clone was counted a single time. The chain recombines TRBV12-1 with TRBJ2-1; the DNA was not used to check the table's D call, TRBD2. TRBV12-1 is flagged as a pseudogene. The CDR3 has 15 residues. CDR3 region: CASSPRLAGNGEQFF. The CDR3 bases are TGTGCCAGCAGCCCCAGACTAGCGGGAAACGGTGAGCAGTTCTTC.

V gene TRBV19 combines with J gene TRBJ2-2; 12 nucleotides agree with TRBD2. The J segment lost 4 bases and the V segment lost 4 bases, leaving 10 bases of the junction unmatched. The germline CDR1 and CDR2 sequences are LNHDA and SQIVND (reference sequence). CDR3 length equals 18 residues. The CDR3 here is CASSKQTSGRLTTGELFF. The CDR3 DNA reads TGTGCCAGTAGTAAACAGACTAGCGGGAGATTAACCACCGGGGAGCTGTTTTTT.

The J gene is TRBJ1-2, the V gene TRBV2, with 9 bases matching TRBD1. With 4 bases clipped from V and 4 bases from J, the junction kept 7 bases outside the gene matches. CDR1 is SNHLY, CDR2 FYNNEI, per germline. The CDR3 is 15 residues long. CDR3 residues: CASSVVQGAVYGYTF. Here the CDR3 DNA reads TGTGCCAGCAGTGTAGTACAGGGGGCTGTCTATGGCTACACCTTC.

This clone was seen more than once but under ten times. The chain combines TRBV19 with TRBJ2-3, with 8 bases identical to TRBD1. With V trimmed by 3 bases and J by 3 bases, 2 bases remained unmatched. This CDR3 spans 14 amino acids. Germline loops: CDR1 LNHDA, CDR2 SQIVND (reference sequence). The CDR3 coding sequence is TGTGCCAGTAGTATTTGGACAGGGACAGATACGCAGTATTTT. Translated: CASSIWTGTDTQYF.

CDR3 amino acids: CASSPTGGFFVAPYGYTF. The CDR3 DNA reads TGTGCCAGCAGCCCGACAGGGGGCTTTTTCGTGGCTCCCTATGGCTACACCTTC. The rearrangement links TRBV7-9 to TRBJ1-2; 10 nucleotides agree with TRBD1. This CDR3 is 18 amino acids long. Per germline, CDR1 SEHNR and CDR2 FQNEAQ (reference sequence). V lost 5 bases, J lost 4 bases, and 16 bases stayed unmatched.

The J gene is TRBJ1-3, the V gene TRBV18, with TRBD1 matching 8 bases. The V segment lost 0 bases and the J segment 0 bases; nucleotides outside the gene matches: 10. Germline-derived CDR1 and CDR2 are KGHSH and LQKENI. The CDR3 spans 19 residues. CDR3 loop: CASSPPAQGAPSSGNTIYF. For the CDR3, the DNA is TGTGCCAGCTCACCACCCGCTCAGGGGGCTCCGAGCTCTGGAAACACCATATATTTT.

The V and J genes are TRBV30 and TRBJ1-2; TRBD1 might be the D (6 bases). CDR3 size: 14 residues. Germline CDR1 is GTSNPN and CDR2 is SVGIG (reference sequence). V was cut by 5 bases and J by 4 bases, with 17 bases left in between. CDR3 residues: CAWELPGQVYGYTF. The CDR3 nucleotides read TGTGCCTGGGAGTTACCGGGACAAGTCTATGGCTACACCTTC. Looking up the rest from reference TRBV30 and TRBJ1-2 gives the full variable domain: SQTIHQWPATLVQPVGSPLSLECTVEGTSNPNLYWYRQAAGRGLQLLFYSVGIGQISSEVPQNLSASRPQDRQFILSSKKLLLSDSGFYLCAWELPGQVYGYTFGSGTRLTVV.

V and J are TRBV7-9 and TRBJ2-3, with D maybe TRBD1 (6 bases). Trimming left V 0 bases short and J 5 bases short, with 12 bases between. The CDR3 has 15 amino acids. From germline, CDR1 is SEHNR and CDR2 FQNEAQ (reference sequence). This CDR3 reads CASSLATQGGDTQYF. The CDR3 nucleotides read TGTGCCAGCAGCTTAGCGACACAGGGTGGAGATACGCAGTATTTT.

The J gene is TRBJ2-1, the V gene TRBV29-1; 11 nucleotides align to TRBD1. The germline V gene encodes CDR1 SQVTM and CDR2 ANQGSEA. This CDR3 is built from 12 residues. Here the CDR3 reads CSAGTGGNEQFF. The CDR3 DNA is TGCAGTGCCGGGACAGGGGGCAATGAGCAGTTCTTC.

This clone has more than one count but fewer than ten. V and J are TRBV6-5 and TRBJ2-2; no firm D call. V gave up 6 bases and J gave up 4 bases, with 6 bases separating them. Germline assignment: CDR1 MNHEY and CDR2 SVGAGI. The CDR3 runs to 12 residues. The CDR3 DNA reads as TGTGCCAGCAGGCGAGGCACCGGGGAGCTGTTTTTT. Amino acid sequence: CASRRGTGELFF.

CDR3 amino acids: CASSIDVVSYEQYF. CDR3 sequence (DNA): TGTGCCAGTAGTATAGATGTCGTATCCTACGAGCAGTACTTC. This sequence joins TRBV19 and TRBJ2-7; D gene unclear. This CDR3 spans 14 amino acids. V dropped 0 bases and J dropped 1 base, with 7 bases sitting between them. In germline, CDR1 is LNHDA, CDR2 SQIVND (reference sequence).